The text below deals with one T cell receptor beta chain. Its antigen is as yet unknown. The data stem from a study of blood T cells in healthy people across ages. The second PCR ran roughly 6 to 11 cycles with a sample-barcoded 5' primer and J-beta primers. TCRdb itself ran the 5' RACE reads through MiXCR, one entry per CDR3 protein. The sample carries more than 650,000 distinct CDR3 sequences, about 20% recorded once. General study points: Higher naive T cell percentage went strongly together with higher TCR beta diversity. PBMCs went unsorted, and a conclusive naive versus antigen-experienced comparison was therefore prevented.

Each sample provided at least 5.5 micrograms of extracted total RNA. The CDR3 totals 12 residues. CDR1 and CDR2 (germline): GTSNPN, SVGIG (reference sequence). With 5 bases clipped from V and 6 bases from J, the junction kept 4 bases outside the gene matches. The sample comprised blood. The receptor's source is a man in his 70s in good health. The rearrangement joins TRBV30 to TRBJ2-3, with 8 bases identical to TRBD2. Here the CDR3 DNA reads TGTGCCTGGTTAGCGGGATGGGATACGCAGTATTTT. This encodes CAWLAGWDTQYF.